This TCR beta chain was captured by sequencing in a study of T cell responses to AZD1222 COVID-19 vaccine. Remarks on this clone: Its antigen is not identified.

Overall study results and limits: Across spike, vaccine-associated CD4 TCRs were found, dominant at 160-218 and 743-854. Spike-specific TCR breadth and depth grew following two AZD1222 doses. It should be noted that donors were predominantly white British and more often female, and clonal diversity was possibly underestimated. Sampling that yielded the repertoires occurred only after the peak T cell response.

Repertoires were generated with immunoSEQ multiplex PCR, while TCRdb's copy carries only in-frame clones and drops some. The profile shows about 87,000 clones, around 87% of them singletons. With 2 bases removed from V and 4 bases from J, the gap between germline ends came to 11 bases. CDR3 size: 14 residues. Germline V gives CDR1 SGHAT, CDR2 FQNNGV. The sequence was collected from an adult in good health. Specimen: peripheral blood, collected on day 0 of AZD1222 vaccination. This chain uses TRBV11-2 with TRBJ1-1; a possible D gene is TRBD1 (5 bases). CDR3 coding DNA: TGTGCCAGCAGCTTATCGGTAGGGGCCACTGAAGCTTTCTTT. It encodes CASSLSVGATEAFF.